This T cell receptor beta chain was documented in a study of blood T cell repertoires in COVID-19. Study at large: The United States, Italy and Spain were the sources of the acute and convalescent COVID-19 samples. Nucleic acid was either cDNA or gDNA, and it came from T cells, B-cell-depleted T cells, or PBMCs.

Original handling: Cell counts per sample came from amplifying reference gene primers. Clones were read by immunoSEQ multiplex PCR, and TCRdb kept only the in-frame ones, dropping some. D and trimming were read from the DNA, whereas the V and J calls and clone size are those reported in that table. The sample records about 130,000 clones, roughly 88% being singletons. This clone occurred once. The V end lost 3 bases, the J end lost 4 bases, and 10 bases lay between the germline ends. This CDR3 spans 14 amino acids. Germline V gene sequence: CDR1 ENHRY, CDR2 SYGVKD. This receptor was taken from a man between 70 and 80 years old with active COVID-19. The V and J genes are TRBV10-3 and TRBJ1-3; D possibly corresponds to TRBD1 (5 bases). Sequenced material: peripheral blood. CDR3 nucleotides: TGTGCCATCAGTGACCAGGGCTTCGGAAACACCATATATTTT. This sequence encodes CAISDQGFGNTIYF.